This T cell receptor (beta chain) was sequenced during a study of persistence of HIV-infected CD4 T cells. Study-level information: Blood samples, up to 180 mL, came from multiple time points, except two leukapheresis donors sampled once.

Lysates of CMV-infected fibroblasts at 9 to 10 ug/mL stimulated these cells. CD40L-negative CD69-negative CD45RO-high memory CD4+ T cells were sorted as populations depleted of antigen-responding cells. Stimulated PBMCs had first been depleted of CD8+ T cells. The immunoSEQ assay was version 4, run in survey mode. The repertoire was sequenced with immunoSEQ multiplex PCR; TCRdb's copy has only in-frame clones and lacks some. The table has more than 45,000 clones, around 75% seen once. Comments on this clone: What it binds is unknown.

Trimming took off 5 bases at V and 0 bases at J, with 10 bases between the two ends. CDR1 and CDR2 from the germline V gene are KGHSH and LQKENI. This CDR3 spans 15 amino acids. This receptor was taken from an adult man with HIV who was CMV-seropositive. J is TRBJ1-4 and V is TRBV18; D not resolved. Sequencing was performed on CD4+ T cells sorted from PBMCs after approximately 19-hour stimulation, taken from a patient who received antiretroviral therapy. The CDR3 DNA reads TGTGCCAGCTCAGGGAGGCAGACAACTAATGAAAAACTGTTTTTT. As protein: CASSGRQTTNEKLFF.